One sample yielded the 28 T cell receptor beta chains listed below, sequenced in a study of early stage breast cancer tumors. Produced via immunoSEQ multiplex PCR; TCRdb's table is partial and in-frame only. The sample holds about 28,000 clones, 75% to 85% seen once. Sequences were obtained from blood. The receptors shown here come from a person in their sixties with breast cancer.

This chain uses TRBV19 with TRBJ2-2, with a weak D call TRBD1 (7 bases). V was trimmed by 7 bases and J by 0 bases, leaving 18 bases between them. The CDR3 runs 17 residues. The germline CDR1 and CDR2 sequences are LNHDA and SQIVND (reference sequence). The CDR3 DNA follows: TGTGCCAGTATGGAAAAGGGGGGACAGCCGAACACCGGGGAGCTGTTTTTT. Amino acid sequence: CASMEKGGQPNTGELFF.

This chain uses TRBV6-6 with TRBJ2-1; TRBD1 aligns across 11 bases. V lost 2 bases to trimming and J lost 7 bases; unmatched junction nucleotides: 4. Per germline, CDR1 MNHNY and CDR2 SVGAGI (reference sequence). The CDR3 is 15 amino acids. CDR3 bases: TGTGCCAGCAGTTACGGGGGGGACAGGGGGAATGAGCAGTTCTTC. It codes for CASSYGGDRGNEQFF.

This clone rates as medium-sized (0.01 to 0.1%). The J gene is TRBJ1-5, the V gene TRBV25-1; D call uncertain. CDR3 length: 13 amino acids. The V end was cut by 6 bases, the J end by 7 bases, with 13 bases between. Germline CDR1 and CDR2: MGHDK and SYGVNS. The chain's CDR3 is CASRGQAAQPQHF. The CDR3, as DNA: TGTGCCAGCAGGGGTCAAGCGGCACAGCCCCAGCATTTT.

The gene calls are TRBV19 and TRBJ2-1, with D unresolved. Germline V gene lookup returns CDR1 LNHDA and CDR2 SQIVND (reference sequence). There are 13 residues in the CDR3. The germline V and J ends were trimmed by 5 bases and 4 bases, with 9 bases remaining between them. CDR3: CASSLPPYNEQFF. The CDR3 DNA sequence: TGTGCCAGTAGTCTCCCCCCGTACAATGAGCAGTTCTTC.

This chain connects TRBV9 to TRBJ1-3; D unresolved. Trimming pared 0 bases from V and 0 bases from J, leaving 10 bases between. Germline assignment: CDR1 SGDLS and CDR2 YYNGEE. The CDR3 contains 16 residues. The CDR3 sequence: CASSVGEGRSGNTIYF. The CDR3 DNA reads as TGTGCCAGCAGCGTAGGGGAGGGCCGCTCTGGAAACACCATATATTTT. Drawing the rest from reference TRBV9 and TRBJ1-3, the complete variable domain is DSGVTQTPKHLITATGQRVTLRCSPRSGDLSVYWYQQSLDQGLQFLIQYYNGEERAKGNILERFSAQQFPDLHSELNLSSLELGDSALYFCASSVGEGRSGNTIYFGEGSWLTVV.

The chain uses TRBV29-1 and TRBJ2-1; 11 nucleotides match TRBD2. J lost 0 bases, V lost 7 bases, and 14 bases had no gene match. In germline, CDR1 is SQVTM, CDR2 ANQGSEA. CDR3 length: 18 residues. This chain's CDR3 is CSATLAGVGGTSYNEQFF. CDR3 coding DNA: TGCAGCGCTACACTAGCGGGAGTGGGGGGGACCTCCTACAATGAGCAGTTCTTC.

V is TRBV6-5 and J is TRBJ2-1, with 7 bases that match TRBD1. Looked up from germline, CDR1 is MNHEY and CDR2 is SVGAGI. With 6 bases clipped from V and 12 bases from J, the junction kept 8 bases outside the gene matches. CDR3 size: 12 residues. The CDR3 is CASSEQGIGQFF. The DNA for the CDR3 is TGTGCCAGCAGCGAACAGGGGATCGGGCAGTTCTTC.

The chain has TRBV2 and TRBJ2-2, with TRBD1 matching 7 bases. The length of the CDR3 is 14 residues. Germline V lookup: CDR1 SNHLY, CDR2 FYNNEI. Losses at the gene ends were 6 bases for V and 2 bases for J; bases not matched to a gene: 3. CDR3 sequence: CASRQGENTGELFF. The CDR3 coding sequence is TGTGCCAGCAGGCAGGGGGAAAACACCGGGGAGCTGTTTTTT.

The chain carries TRBV5-6 and TRBJ1-2; D ambiguous. The ends were cut back, 1 base at V and 5 bases at J, with 9 bases in the middle. The CDR3 extends over 13 amino acids. CDR1 SGHDT and CDR2 YYEEEE come from the germline V gene. The CDR3 DNA is TGTGCCAGCAGCTTGCAGCAGGAATATGGCTACACCTTC. It specifies CASSLQQEYGYTF. Full variable domain (outside the CDR3, taken from reference TRBV5-6 and TRBJ1-2): DAGVTQSPTHLIKTRGQQVTLRCSPKSGHDTVSWYQQALGQGPQFIFQYYEEEERQRGNFPDRFSGHQFPNYSSELNVNALLLGDSALYLCASSLQQEYGYTFGSGTRLTVV.

The chain is built from TRBV30 and TRBJ2-3, with D perhaps TRBD2 (5 bases). The V and J ends lost 5 bases and 7 bases respectively, with 16 bases between them. Germline CDR1 is GTSNPN and CDR2 is SVGIG (reference sequence). The CDR3 length is 13 residues. CDR3 loop: CAWGPHPGNTQYF. The CDR3 region has the DNA TGTGCCTGGGGGCCCCACCCGGGGAATACGCAGTATTTT.

The rearrangement uses TRBV5-1 and TRBJ1-1; perhaps TRBD1 as D (5 bases). The CDR3 spans 14 residues. The V and J ends lost 3 bases and 0 bases respectively, with 9 bases between them. Per germline, CDR1 SGHRS and CDR2 YFSETQ. CDR3 protein: CASSSQGMNTEAFF. CDR3 nucleotides: TGCGCCAGCAGCTCCCAGGGTATGAACACTGAAGCTTTCTTT.

This chain joins TRBV28 and TRBJ2-7; the D is unclear. In germline, CDR1 is MDHEN, CDR2 SYDVKM. V was cut by 2 bases and J by 6 bases, with 11 bases left in between. The CDR3 contains 13 residues. The CDR3 loop reads CASSLIKAPEQYF. DNA of the CDR3: TGTGCCAGCAGTTTAATAAAAGCCCCCGAGCAGTACTTC.

The rearrangement links TRBV5-4 to TRBJ1-2, with D unresolved. The CDR3 sequence is 15 residues long. Per germline, CDR1 SGHNT and CDR2 YYREEE (reference sequence). Trimming removed 0 bases at V and 0 bases at J, with 9 bases between. The CDR3 loop reads CASSLGVVANYGYTF. The CDR3, as DNA: TGTGCCAGCAGCTTGGGCGTCGTAGCTAACTATGGCTACACCTTC.

V and J are TRBV6-6 and TRBJ2-5; 7 bases are shared with TRBD1. CDR3 length equals 15 residues. V shed 7 bases and J 1 base; nucleotides not matched to a gene: 9. Germline V lookup: CDR1 MNHNY, CDR2 SVGAGI (reference sequence). The CDR3 DNA is TGTGCCAGCATTCAACAGGGGAACGGCCAAGAGACCCAGTACTTC. Translating gives CASIQQGNGQETQYF.

The chain carries TRBV9 and TRBJ1-3, with a tentative D call TRBD1 (5 bases). CDR3 length: 14 residues. The germline CDR1 and CDR2 sequences are SGDLS and YYNGEE. The V end lost 2 bases, the J end lost 2 bases, and 8 bases lay between the germline ends. The DNA for the CDR3 is TGTGCCAGCAGCGTCAGGGAAACTGGAAACACCATATATTTT. This translates into CASSVRETGNTIYF.

The V and J genes are TRBV9 and TRBJ2-5; 8 nucleotides line up with TRBD1. J was trimmed by 2 bases and V by 0 bases; bases with no gene match: 3. The germline CDR1 and CDR2 sequences are SGDLS and YYNGEE. The CDR3 is 15 amino acids. The CDR3 loop reads CASSVGGQVQETQYF. CDR3 in DNA: TGTGCCAGCAGCGTAGGGGGACAGGTTCAAGAGACCCAGTACTTC.

The genes are TRBV6-1 and TRBJ2-1, with 9 bases aligning to TRBD1. Germline-derived CDR1 and CDR2 are MNHNS and SASEGT. The CDR3 has 13 amino acids. V lost 7 bases and J lost 6; bases outside the gene matches: 4. The CDR3 loop reads CASTLTGGNEQFF. The CDR3 coding sequence is TGTGCCAGCACCCTGACAGGGGGCAATGAGCAGTTCTTC.

In this sample, this clone turned up a few times. The chain recombines TRBV19 with TRBJ1-1; D uncertain. CDR1 and CDR2 from the germline V gene are LNHDA and SQIVND (reference sequence). The CDR3 totals 14 residues. V was cut by 3 bases and J by 0 bases, with 8 bases left in between. This chain's CDR3 is CASSISGLNTEAFF. The CDR3 coding sequence is TGTGCCAGTAGTATTTCCGGGTTGAACACTGAAGCTTTCTTT.

The J gene is TRBJ1-2, the V gene TRBV11-2; D is possibly TRBD1 (6 bases). This CDR3 is 16 amino acids long. The V and J ends lost 1 base and 5 bases respectively, with 17 bases between them. Germline V gene data show CDR1 as SGHAT and CDR2 as FQNNGV. CDR3 DNA: TGTGCCAGCAGCTTAGGCCTGACAGGCATTTCTTATGGCTACACCTTC. Encoded protein: CASSLGLTGISYGYTF.

Note on this clone: The sample holds other DNA sequences that translate to the same CDR3. The V call is TRBV29-1, the J call TRBJ1-5, with D possibly being TRBD1 (6 bases). The CDR3 runs to 14 residues. Germline V gives CDR1 SQVTM, CDR2 ANQGSEA. Trimming took 4 bases from V and 0 from J, leaving 10 bases between them. CDR3 in amino acids: CSVGTDYSNQPQHF. As DNA, the CDR3 is TGCAGCGTTGGGACAGATTATAGCAATCAGCCCCAGCATTTT.

This clone was detected a few times. This chain uses TRBV6-7 with TRBJ1-2; 11 bases are shared with TRBD1. TRBV6-7 is treated as an ORF (open reading frame) with a function not yet certain. V lost 1 base, J lost 7 bases, and 8 bases stayed unmatched. The CDR3 consists of 16 residues. The CDR3 region has the DNA TGTGCCAGCAGTTACTTTAGGACAGGGGGCAGGTTTGGCTACACCTTC. Translation gives CASSYFRTGGRFGYTF.

V and J are TRBV7-3 and TRBJ2-3, with D perhaps matching TRBD2 (5 bases). Germline CDR1 reads SGHTA; CDR2 reads FQGTGA. The CDR3 is made up of 13 amino acids. Deletions cut 8 bases from V and 1 base from J, with 10 bases between. CDR3 sequence: CASQLVGTDTQYF. CDR3 in DNA: TGTGCCAGCCAACTAGTCGGCACAGATACGCAGTATTTT.

The rearrangement links TRBV19 to TRBJ1-5, with a possible D match to TRBD1 (6 bases). The CDR3 totals 15 residues. The germline V gene has CDR1 LNHDA and CDR2 SQIVND (reference sequence). V lost 4 bases and J 0 bases, leaving 10 bases between the germline ends. The CDR3 sequence: CASSTRTASNQPQHF. The CDR3 DNA sequence: TGTGCCAGTAGTACCAGGACAGCTAGCAATCAGCCCCAGCATTTT.

The chain employs TRBV29-1 and TRBJ2-7, with 11 bases identical to TRBD1. V gave up 0 bases and J gave up 6 bases; unmatched junction bases: 1. This CDR3 has 13 residues. CDR1 and CDR2 (germline): SQVTM, ANQGSEA. In nucleotides, the CDR3 is TGCAGCGTTGAAGATGGACAGGGGGCCGAGCAGTACTTC. Protein: CSVEDGQGAEQYF.

V is TRBV29-1 and J is TRBJ2-1; 12 bases match TRBD2. Germline V gene data show CDR1 as SQVTM and CDR2 as ANQGSEA. Trimming removed 6 bases from V and 5 bases from J; junction bases left unmatched: 11. The CDR3 has 16 amino acids. Here the CDR3 reads CSVSPRGLAGHNEQFF. Here the CDR3 DNA reads TGCAGCGTGTCCCCGCGGGGACTAGCGGGCCACAATGAGCAGTTCTTC.

The chain carries TRBV7-9 and TRBJ1-2; 7 nucleotides agree with TRBD1. Per germline, CDR1 SEHNR and CDR2 FQNEAQ (reference sequence). The ends lost 4 bases at V and 2 bases at J; junction bases unmatched: 7. This CDR3 has 15 amino acids. The CDR3 spells CASSSPGTENYGYTF. DNA of the CDR3: TGTGCCAGCAGCTCCCCCGGGACAGAGAACTATGGCTACACCTTC.

The chain has TRBV30 and TRBJ1-3, with D unclear. Germline assignment: CDR1 GTSNPN and CDR2 SVGIG (reference sequence). Trimming shortened V by 2 bases and J by 0 bases, and 5 bases separated the two germline ends. The CDR3 covers 13 residues. CDR3 protein: CAWSPSSGNTIYF. DNA of the CDR3: TGTGCCTGGAGTCCGTCCTCTGGAAACACCATATATTTT.

The gene calls are TRBV11-3 and TRBJ2-1; the D is unclear. This CDR3 has 13 amino acids. Germline V gene sequence: CDR1 SGHNT, CDR2 YENEEA. The V gene lost 2 bases and the J gene lost 10 bases, with 12 bases spanning the gap. Here the CDR3 DNA reads TGTGCCAGCAGCTTAACCGCTAGAGGCGAGCAGTTCTTC. It specifies CASSLTARGEQFF. Drawing the rest from reference TRBV11-3 and TRBJ2-1, the complete variable domain is EAGVVQSPRYKIIEKKQPVAFWCNPISGHNTLYWYLQNLGQGPELLIRYENEEAVDDSQLPKDRFSAERLKGVDSTLKIQPAELGDSAVYLCASSLTARGEQFFGPGTRLTVL.